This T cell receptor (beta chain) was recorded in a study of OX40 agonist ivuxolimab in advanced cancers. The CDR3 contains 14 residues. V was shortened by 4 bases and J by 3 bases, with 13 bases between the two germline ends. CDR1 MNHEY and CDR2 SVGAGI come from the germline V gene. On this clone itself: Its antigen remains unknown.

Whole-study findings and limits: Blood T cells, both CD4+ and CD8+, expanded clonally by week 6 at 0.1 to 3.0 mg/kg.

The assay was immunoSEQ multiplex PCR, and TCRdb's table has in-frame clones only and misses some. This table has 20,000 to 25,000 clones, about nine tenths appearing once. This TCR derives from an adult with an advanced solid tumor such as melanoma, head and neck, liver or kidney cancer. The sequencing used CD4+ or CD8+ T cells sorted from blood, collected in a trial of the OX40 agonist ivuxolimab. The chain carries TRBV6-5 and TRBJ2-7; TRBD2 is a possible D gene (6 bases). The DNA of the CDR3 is TGTGCCAGCAGTTTAGTAGCCGGGAGCTACGAGCAGTACTTC. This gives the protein CASSLVAGSYEQYF.